Listed below are T cell receptor beta chains from one sample, sequenced in a study of cytomegalovirus exposure and HLA in healthy donors. Libraries were prepared by immunoSEQ multiplex PCR; TCRdb keeps only in-frame clonotypes and omits some of them. The data show 50,000 to 65,000 clones, about nine tenths seen once. The sequenced material came from PBMCs. The source of these receptors is a woman aged 18-29 years in good health and CMV-seropositive. The CDR3 runs from the conserved cysteine through the conserved F or W. A D gene is named only where the DNA matches it firmly. The size entry is marked missing in some rows and otherwise reads once, few, many or a size class.

CSVDDWDRETETQYF | TGCAGCGTTGATGACTGGGACAGGGAAACAGAGACCCAGTACTTC | once | TRBD1 | TRBJ2-5 | TRBV29-1
CASSLAPQGEAFF | TGTGCCAGCAGCTTGGCCCCACAGGGTGAAGCTTTCTTT | NA | NA | TRBJ1-1 | TRBV5-5
CASSEQGYTEAFF | TGTGCCAGCAGTGAACAGGGGTACACTGAAGCTTTCTTT | NA | NA | TRBJ1-1 | TRBV2
CASSDLGGQSSYNSPLHF | TGCGCCAGCAGTGATTTAGGCGGCCAAAGCTCCTATAATTCACCCCTCCACTTT | once | NA | TRBJ1-6 | TRBV10-1
CASSAQGRGLTRELFF | TGCGCCAGCAGCGCACAGGGTCGGGGCCTGACCCGGGAGCTGTTTTTT | NA | NA | TRBJ2-2 | TRBV4-1
CASSPPTQAYNEQFF | TGTGCCAGCTCACCACCAACACAGGCCTACAATGAGCAGTTCTTC | once | NA | TRBJ2-1 | TRBV18
CASSDVNSGEQYF | TGTGCCAGCAGCGACGTGAACAGCGGCGAGCAGTACTTC | few | NA | TRBJ2-7 | TRBV9
CASSQESGGANTQYF | TGCGCCAGCAGCCAAGAAAGCGGGGGGGCGAATACGCAGTATTTT | NA | TRBD2 | TRBJ2-3 | TRBV4-1
CASLGGPGELFF | TGCGCCAGCCTCGGCGGGCCCGGGGAGCTGTTTTTT | NA | NA | TRBJ2-2 | TRBV5-1
CASSLSTDTQYF | TGCGCCAGCAGCCTTAGCACAGATACGCAGTATTTT | NA | NA | TRBJ2-3 | TRBV5-1
CSVAGTKNEQYF | TGCAGCGTAGCCGGGACAAAAAACGAGCAGTACTTC | NA | NA | TRBJ2-7 | TRBV29-1
CASSLDGTGGYNEQFF | TGTGCCAGCAGCTTAGACGGGACAGGGGGTTACAATGAGCAGTTCTTC | NA | TRBD1 | TRBJ2-1 | TRBV7-2
CASSLVPDYGYTF | TGTGCCAGCAGCTTGGTGCCGGACTATGGCTACACCTTC | NA | NA | TRBJ1-2 | TRBV5-6
CASSYVLAGSDTQYF | TGTGCCAGCAGTTACGTCCTAGCGGGGTCAGATACGCAGTATTTT | NA | TRBD2 | TRBJ2-3 | TRBV6-6
CASSQDPGGAITDTQYF | TGTGCCAGCAGCCAAGATCCGGGGGGGGCCATCACAGATACGCAGTATTTT | NA | TRBD2 | TRBJ2-3 | TRBV4-2
CASSLRAAGGAFF | TGTGCCAGCAGCTTGAGAGCGGCCGGGGGAGCTTTCTTT | NA | NA | TRBJ1-1 | TRBV5-6
CASSTRGNYGYTF | TGTGCCAGCAGCACCAGGGGGAACTATGGCTACACCTTC | NA | TRBD1 | TRBJ1-2 | TRBV9
CASTLTSGRRDNEQFF | TGCGCCAGCACACTGACTAGCGGGAGACGAGACAATGAGCAGTTCTTC | NA | TRBD2 | TRBJ2-1 | TRBV5-1
CASSGQGARNSPLHF | TGTGCCAGTAGCGGACAGGGGGCGAGAAATTCACCCCTCCACTTT | few | TRBD1 | TRBJ1-6 | TRBV19
CASSEGDRGGNTIYF | TGTGCCAGCAGTGAAGGGGACAGGGGTGGAAACACCATATATTTT | NA | TRBD1 | TRBJ1-3 | TRBV6-1
CASSSTPGDTEAFF | TGTGCCAGCTCCTCAACCCCAGGGGACACTGAAGCTTTCTTT | NA | NA | TRBJ1-1 | TRBV11-2
CASSQGSPYEQYF | TGCGCCAGCAGCCAAGGTAGTCCCTACGAGCAGTACTTC | NA | NA | TRBJ2-7 | TRBV4-3
CASSPRTGLDYGYTF | TGTGCCAGCAGCCCTCGGACAGGGCTGGACTATGGCTACACCTTC | NA | TRBD1 | TRBJ1-2 | TRBV9
CASSRTGDYGYTF | TGTGCCAGCAGCCGGACAGGTGACTATGGCTACACCTTC | once | TRBD1 | TRBJ1-2 | TRBV5-4
CASTKDRGLIYNSPLHF | TGCGCCAGCACCAAGGACAGGGGGCTAATCTATAATTCACCCCTCCACTTT | NA | TRBD1 | TRBJ1-6 | TRBV5-1
CASSERPGQSSGDTDTQYF | TGTGCCAGCAGTGAACGACCGGGACAGAGCTCTGGGGACACAGATACGCAGTATTTT | NA | TRBD1 | TRBJ2-3 | TRBV6-1
CAWHSTGELFF | TGTGCCTGGCACAGTACCGGGGAGCTGTTTTTT | NA | NA | TRBJ2-2 | TRBV30
CASSLNRGNEQFF | TGTGCCAGCAGCTTGAATAGAGGCAATGAGCAGTTCTTC | once | NA | TRBJ2-1 | TRBV5-4
CASSEYGGQETQYF | TGTGCCAGCAGTGAATACGGAGGGCAGGAGACCCAGTACTTC | NA | NA | TRBJ2-5 | TRBV25-1
CASSWGTGVNEQYF | TGTGCCAGCAGTTGGGGGACAGGGGTCAACGAGCAGTACTTC | NA | TRBD1 | TRBJ2-7 | TRBV11-2
CASSLYSGGAQTQYF | TGTGCCAGCAGCTTATATAGCGGGGGGGCCCAGACCCAGTACTTC | NA | TRBD2 | TRBJ2-5 | TRBV7-2
CASSSRLAGHYQETQYF | TGTGCCAGCAGCTCTCGACTAGCGGGACATTACCAAGAGACCCAGTACTTC | NA | TRBD2 | TRBJ2-5 | TRBV7-9
CASSPSGGGANEQFF | TGTGCCAGCAGCCCCTCCGGCGGGGGGGCGAATGAGCAGTTCTTC | NA | TRBD2 | TRBJ2-1 | TRBV27
CASSLVGGGSYNEQFF | TGTGCCAGCAGCTTAGTCGGCGGGGGCTCCTACAATGAGCAGTTCTTC | NA | TRBD2 | TRBJ2-1 | TRBV11-3
CASSLAGGFYTEAFF | TGTGCCAGCAGCTTGGCAGGGGGTTTTTACACTGAAGCTTTCTTT | NA | TRBD1 | TRBJ1-1 | TRBV7-6
CASSIPPTGALSYEQYF | TGTGCCAGTAGTATCCCTCCGACAGGGGCGCTCTCCTACGAGCAGTACTTC | NA | TRBD1 | TRBJ2-7 | TRBV19
CATRSGYEQYF | TGTGCCACACGCTCAGGGTACGAGCAGTACTTC | NA | NA | TRBJ2-7 | TRBV6-5
CASSRTSLGYEQYF | TGTGCCAGCAGCAGGACTAGTTTGGGCTACGAGCAGTACTTC | NA | TRBD2 | TRBJ2-7 | TRBV28
CASRPGQGSNEKLFF | TGCGCCAGCAGACCCGGACAGGGCTCTAATGAAAAACTGTTTTTT | NA | TRBD1 | TRBJ1-4 | TRBV5-1
CASSQGRGRGTDTQYF | TGCGCCAGCAGCCAAGGAAGGGGGCGGGGCACAGATACGCAGTATTTT | NA | TRBD1 | TRBJ2-3 | TRBV4-1
CASSYPDIDGYTF | TGTGCCAGCAGTTATCCTGACATCGATGGCTACACCTTC | NA | NA | TRBJ1-2 | TRBV6-6
CASSEGSYSGNTIYF | TGTGCCAGCAGTGAGGGCTCTTACTCTGGAAACACCATATATTTT | NA | NA | TRBJ1-3 | TRBV6-1
CASSFSQTDTQYF | TGTGCCAGCAGCTTTTCTCAGACAGATACGCAGTATTTT | NA | NA | TRBJ2-3 | TRBV7-3
CASSVAGSTDTQYF | TGTGCCAGCAGCGTAGCAGGGAGCACAGATACGCAGTATTTT | NA | NA | TRBJ2-3 | TRBV9
CASGDRGTQYF | TGTGCCAGCGGGGACAGAGGGACCCAGTACTTC | NA | TRBD1 | TRBJ2-5 | TRBV7-3
CASSNSWGTGVNSPLHF | TGTGCCAGTAGTAACTCTTGGGGGACAGGCGTTAATTCACCCCTCCACTTT | once | TRBD1 | TRBJ1-6 | TRBV19
CASSLYRGPEAFF | TGTGCCAGCAGTTTATACAGGGGCCCTGAAGCTTTCTTT | NA | TRBD1 | TRBJ1-1 | TRBV28
CASRAGGPQNQPQHF | TGTGCCAGCAGAGCCGGGGGGCCTCAGAATCAGCCCCAGCATTTT | NA | NA | TRBJ1-5 | TRBV28
CASSLSRGGLDIQYF | TGTGCCAGCAGCTTGTCGCGGGGGGGCCTGGACATTCAGTACTTC | NA | TRBD2 | TRBJ2-4 | TRBV5-6
CASSQDPPSGSSYEQYF | TGCGCCAGCAGCCAAGACCCCCCTAGCGGGAGCTCCTACGAGCAGTACTTC | NA | TRBD2 | TRBJ2-7 | TRBV4-3
CASSSYGTVDSPLHF | TGTGCCAGCAGCTCTTACGGGACAGTTGATTCACCCCTCCACTTT | NA | TRBD1 | TRBJ1-6 | TRBV6-5
CASSLVSPNEKLFF | TGTGCCAGCAGTTTAGTGAGTCCTAATGAAAAACTGTTTTTT | NA | NA | TRBJ1-4 | TRBV27